Presented here are 16 T cell receptor beta chains from one specimen sequenced in a study of CD8+CD57+ T cells in acquired aplastic anemia. Genomic DNA, the template, was used for profiling of the TCR beta VDJ and CDR3. A single record per CDR3 protein comes from TCRdb applying MiXCR to the reads. The sample carries roughly 250,000 distinct CDR3 sequences, approximately 82% recorded once. Only patients with CD8+CD57+ cell expansion on flow cytometry were chosen for sequencing. Sequenced input: sorted CD4+, CD8+, or CD8+CD57+ T cells (not recorded which) from PBMCs. These receptors were collected from a human donor with aplastic anemia.

This clonotype was found a few times. The chain recombines TRBV5-6 with TRBJ2-3; the match to TRBD1 covers 7 bases. Germline V gene sequence: CDR1 SGHDT, CDR2 YYEEEE. The CDR3 contains 14 residues. The J segment lost 6 bases and the V segment lost 4 bases, leaving 8 bases of the junction unmatched. This CDR3 reads CASSLGDSPDTQYF. The CDR3 DNA sequence: TGTGCCAGCAGCCTCGGGGACAGTCCCGATACGCAGTATTTT.

This clonotype has just a few counts. V is TRBV4-2 and J is TRBJ2-7, with TRBD1 as a possible D gene (6 bases). The end of the DNA aligns better with TRBJ2-5, so the J call may be wrong. CDR3 length: 13 amino acids. CDR1 is LGHNA, CDR2 YNFKEQ, per germline. The CDR3 nucleotides are TGTGCCAGCAGCCGTGCAGGGGAAGAGACCCAGTACTTC. This encodes CASSRAGEETQYF.

Details on this clonotype: Relative to the germline gene, one junction end is altered; a read error may explain this. The V and J genes are TRBV7-9 and TRBJ2-3; the match to TRBD2 covers 8 bases. Germline CDR1 is SEHNR and CDR2 is FQNEAQ (reference sequence). The CDR3 consists of 14 residues. This CDR3 reads CASSLAGGHGYTFF. CDR3 DNA sequence: TGTGCCAGCAGCTTGGCGGGGGGCCATGGCTACACGTTTTTT.

The chain uses TRBV2 and TRBJ2-3; D remains ambiguous. Germline CDR1 SNHLY, CDR2 FYNNEI. Deletions cut 6 bases from V and 7 bases from J, with 14 bases between. CDR3 length: 13 residues. The CDR3 is CASSEPRAYTQYF. The CDR3 DNA sequence: TGTGCCAGCAGCGAACCCCGGGCGTATACGCAGTATTTT. The whole variable domain, remainder taken from reference TRBV2 and TRBJ2-3, is EPEVTQTPSHQVTQMGQEVILRCVPISNHLYFYWYRQILGQKVEFLVSFYNNEISEKSEIFDDQFSVERPDGSNFTLKIRSTKLEDSAMYFCASSEPRAYTQYFGPGTRLTVL.

This clonotype is termed medium-sized (0.01 to 0.1%). The chain recombines TRBV5-1 with TRBJ2-2; no clear D. Per germline, CDR1 SGHRS and CDR2 YFSETQ. V was shortened by 0 bases and J by 1 base, with 10 bases between the two germline ends. The CDR3 length is 16 residues. CDR3 DNA: TGCGCCAGCAGCTTGGAATTCTACGGGAACACCGGGGAGCTGTTTTTT. This translates into CASSLEFYGNTGELFF. Full variable domain (remainder filled in from reference TRBV5-1 and TRBJ2-2): KAGVTQTPRYLIKTRGQQVTLSCSPISGHRSVSWYQQTPGQGLQFLFEYFSETQRNKGNFPGRFSGRQFSNSRSEMNVSTLELGDSALYLCASSLEFYGNTGELFFGEGSRLTVL.

Of note for this clonotype: At one of its ends the junction is not consistent with the germline gene, which may arise from a read error. The V and J genes are TRBV7-2 and TRBJ1-6, with a tentative D call TRBD1 (5 bases). Germline CDR1 and CDR2: SGHTA and FQGNSA. The CDR3 totals 16 residues. CDR3 residues: CASSLGGGGDNPPLHF. In DNA form, the CDR3 reads TGTGCCAGCAGCTTGGGGGGAGGCGGCGATAATCCACCCCTCCACTTT.

The rearrangement uses TRBV6-5 and TRBJ2-7, with a tentative D call TRBD1 (5 bases). This CDR3 is 14 amino acids long. V was clipped by 5 bases and J by 0 bases, with 11 bases between them. From germline, CDR1 is MNHEY and CDR2 SVGAGI. CDR3 loop: CASSTTDNSYEQYF. The CDR3 DNA follows: TGTGCCAGCAGTACTACGGACAACTCCTACGAGCAGTACTTC.

The V call is TRBV7-3, the J call TRBJ2-7; D remains unclear. CDR3 size: 18 residues. V was cut by 4 bases and J by 2 bases, with 24 bases left in between. From germline, CDR1 is SGHTA and CDR2 FQGTGA. The CDR3 region has the DNA TGTGCCAGCAGCTCTCAAGATTCGGGCAGCAAGAGACCCTACGAGCAGTACGTC. The encoded protein is CASSSQDSGSKRPYEQYV.

Only one count was recorded for this clonotype. The rearrangement links TRBV15 to TRBJ2-7, with unresolved D. The CDR3 sequence is 16 residues long. The V gene's germline CDR1 is LNHNV and CDR2 YYDKDF (reference sequence). CDR3 in amino acids: CASSTRFQANLAEQYV. The CDR3 coding sequence is TGTGCCAGCAGCACCCGGTTCCAGGCGAACCTGGCCGAGCAGTACGTC.

This rearrangement joins TRBV5-1 to TRBJ2-1, with 7 bases lining up with TRBD2. Looked up from germline, CDR1 is SGHRS and CDR2 is YFSETQ. CDR3 length: 14 residues. Germline trimming cut 3 bases from V and 9 bases from J; bases unmatched to any gene: 9. The CDR3 DNA follows: TGCGCCAGCAGCTCAGGAGCGGGGTTGGGTGAGCAGTTCTTC. As protein: CASSSGAGLGEQFF.

V is TRBV20-1 and J is TRBJ2-3, with 13 bases fitting TRBD2. The CDR3 consists of 14 residues. The V segment lost 6 bases and the J segment 6 bases; nucleotides outside the gene matches: 6. Per germline, CDR1 DFQATT and CDR2 SNEGSKA (reference sequence). The chain's CDR3 is CSAWTSGSTDTQYF. The CDR3 DNA reads as TGCAGTGCATGGACTAGCGGGAGTACTGATACGCAGTATTTT.

This clonotype was recorded only once. The chain links TRBV7-8 to TRBJ2-3; possibly TRBD1 or TRBD2 for D (5 bases each). Trimming removed 1 base at V and 10 bases at J, with 18 bases between. Germline V CDR1 and CDR2: SGHVS, FQNEAQ. The CDR3 spans 15 residues. The chain's CDR3 is CASSLGTSGIAPQYF. The CDR3 DNA reads as TGTGCCAGCAGCTTAGGGACAAGCGGAATAGCTCCGCAGTATTTT.

As regards this clonotype: One end of the junction does not line up with germline, which may come from a read error. The chain is built from TRBV7-9 and TRBJ2-3, with D maybe TRBD2 (6 bases). The CDR3 runs to 15 residues. From germline, CDR1 is SEHNR and CDR2 FQNEAQ (reference sequence). The CDR3 DNA follows: TGTGCCAGCAGCTTACAAAGGACCGGGGGAGATAAGCAGTATTTT. Protein: CASSLQRTGGDKQYF. Based on the CDR3 plus reference TRBV7-9 and TRBJ2-3, the full variable domain is DTGVSQNPRHKITKRGQNVTFRCDPISEHNRLYWYRQTLGQGPEFLTYFQNEAQLEKSRLLSDRFSAERPKGSFSTLEIQRTEQGDSAMYLCASSLQRTGGDKQYFGPGTRLTVL.

This chain links TRBV10-3 with TRBJ2-1, with 9 bases lining up with TRBD2. The V segment lost 3 bases and the J segment 5 bases; nucleotides outside the gene matches: 8. The germline V gene encodes CDR1 ENHRY and CDR2 SYGVKD. The CDR3 is made up of 16 amino acids. The chain's CDR3 is CAISERSSGIDNEQFF. CDR3 nucleotides: TGTGCCATCAGTGAAAGGTCTAGCGGGATCGACAATGAGCAGTTCTTC.

To note about this clonotype: Mismatch with germline at one junction end may stem from a read error. The genes are TRBV7-2 and TRBJ1-6; TRBD1 matches 7 bases. The germline V gene encodes CDR1 SGHTA and CDR2 FQGNSA. This CDR3 contains 14 residues. The CDR3 is CASSSDRALSPLYF. CDR3 nucleotide sequence: TGTGCCAGCAGTTCAGACAGGGCACTTTCACCCCTGTACTTT.

This clonotype has more than one count but fewer than ten. One end of the junction fails to match germline, which may point to a read error. This sequence joins TRBV7-9 and TRBJ2-5; a possible D gene is TRBD2 (5 bases). Germline CDR1 reads SEHNR; CDR2 reads FQNEAQ (reference sequence). CDR3 length: 14 amino acids. The CDR3 nucleotides read TGTGCCAGCAGCTTAGTACCCGGGGAGCTGACTTTGGGATTC. Protein: CASSLVPGELTLGF.